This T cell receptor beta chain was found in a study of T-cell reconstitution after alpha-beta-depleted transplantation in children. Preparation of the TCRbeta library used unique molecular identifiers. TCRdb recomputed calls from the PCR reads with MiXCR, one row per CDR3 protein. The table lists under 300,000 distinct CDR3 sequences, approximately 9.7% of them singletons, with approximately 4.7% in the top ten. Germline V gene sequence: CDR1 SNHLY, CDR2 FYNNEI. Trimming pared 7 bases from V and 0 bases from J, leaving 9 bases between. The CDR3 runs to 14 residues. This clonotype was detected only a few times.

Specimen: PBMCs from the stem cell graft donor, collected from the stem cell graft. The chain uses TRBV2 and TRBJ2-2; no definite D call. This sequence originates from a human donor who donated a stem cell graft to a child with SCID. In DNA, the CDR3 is TGTGCCAGCAAGTCCCAACCGAACACCGGGGAGCTGTTTTTT. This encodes CASKSQPNTGELFF. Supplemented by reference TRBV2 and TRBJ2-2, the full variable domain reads EPEVTQTPSHQVTQMGQEVILRCVPISNHLYFYWYRQILGQKVEFLVSFYNNEISEKSEIFDDQFSVERPDGSNFTLKIRSTKLEDSAMYFCASKSQPNTGELFFGEGSRLTVL.